A single sample is the source of the 2 T cell receptor beta chains below, sequenced in a study of blood T cells in healthy people across ages. With a J-beta primer mix and a sample-barcoded 5' primer, a second PCR ran about 6 to 11 cycles. Each CDR3 protein gets one entry after TCRdb re-called the 5' RACE reads with MiXCR. The top ten clones hold under 20% of a sample with 1 million or so distinct CDR3 sequences, roughly 45% of them seen once. Sequenced: blood. The receptors were sampled from a woman in her fifties or sixties in good health.

The chain recombines TRBV6-6 with TRBJ1-1; maybe TRBD1 (5 bases). This CDR3 has 13 residues. V lost 6 bases to trimming and J lost 5 bases, with 13 bases between them. Germline CDR1 is MNHNY and CDR2 is SVGAGI (reference sequence). The DNA of the CDR3 is TGTGCCAGCAGGGTGGGGGGGACGACTGAAGCTTTCTTT. Its translation: CASRVGGTTEAFF.

V is TRBV5-4 and J is TRBJ2-5; 9 bases line up with TRBD1. J was trimmed by 2 bases and V by 4 bases; bases with no gene match: 9. Germline V CDR1 and CDR2: SGHNT, YYREEE (reference sequence). The CDR3 is made up of 16 amino acids. CDR3 loop: CASSGAGTGRQETQYF. For the CDR3, the DNA is TGTGCCAGCAGCGGTGCCGGGACAGGGAGGCAAGAGACCCAGTACTTC.